The sample holds one count of the clone carrying this T cell receptor beta chain. This table comes from immunoSEQ multiplex PCR, and its TCRdb copy is limited to in-frame clones, with some not included. The sample includes more than 2 million clones, under 97% seen only once; the top ten take roughly 0.13%. CDR3 length: 16 amino acids. Trimming stripped 3 bases from V and 3 bases from J, with 14 bases between. The V gene's germline CDR1 is KGHSH and CDR2 LQKENI. The data were taken from a study of shared clonotypes between healthy human individuals. The clonotype originates from a man aged 18 to 35 in good health. Material for sequencing was naive CD4+ T cells sorted from blood. The subset here: CD45RA+ positively selected. The V call is TRBV18, the J call TRBJ2-2; D might be TRBD1 or TRBD2, each matching 6 bases. For the CDR3, the DNA is TGTGCCAGCTCACCTCGGGGGCCACCCGACACCGGGGAGCTGTTTTTT. This sequence encodes CASSPRGPPDTGELFF.